This entry lists 8 T cell receptor beta chains sequenced from one sample in a study of radiation and T cells in renal cell carcinoma. Using immunoSEQ multiplex PCR, the repertoire was profiled, and TCRdb retains in-frame clones only, with some absent. The sample has 130,000 to 150,000 clones, roughly 90% seen once; the top ten hold 4.1%. Specified time point: baseline pretreatment blood. Noted treatment: 15 Gy SBRT to primary tumor, nephrectomy 4 weeks later. The material was blood, obtained from a patient whose treatment included radiotherapy and nephrectomy. The origin of the receptors is a woman aged 65 to 85 with renal cell carcinoma.

This chain connects TRBV9 to TRBJ1-1, with unresolved D. The CDR3 is 14 residues long. V was pared by 4 bases and J by 1 base, with 11 bases between. Per germline, CDR1 SGDLS and CDR2 YYNGEE. In DNA, the CDR3 is TGTGCCAGCAGCCCTGTGTGGGCGAACACTGAAGCTTTCTTT. This encodes CASSPVWANTEAFF.

This chain links TRBV19 with TRBJ2-4; possible D gene TRBD1, 5 bases. Germline-derived CDR1 and CDR2 are LNHDA and SQIVND (reference sequence). Between the trimmed V and J ends, which lost 6 bases and 0 bases, there was a span of 15 bases. The length of the CDR3 is 16 residues. The CDR3 bases are TGTGCCAGTAGAAAAGGGGTTGCCACAGCCAAAAACATTCAGTACTTC. It codes for CASRKGVATAKNIQYF.

The gene calls are TRBV30 and TRBJ2-6, with D unresolved. Germline V CDR1 and CDR2: GTSNPN, SVGIG (reference sequence). V was clipped by 8 bases and J by 0 bases, with 11 bases between them. The CDR3 covers 14 residues. CDR3 DNA: TGTGCCGCCCCCGGGCTCTCTGGGGCCAACGTCCTGACTTTC. It yields the protein CAAPGLSGANVLTF. Complete variable domain (other parts from reference TRBV30 and TRBJ2-6): SQTIHQWPATLVQPVGSPLSLECTVEGTSNPNLYWYRQAAGRGLQLLFYSVGIGQISSEVPQNLSASRPQDRQFILSSKKLLLSDSGFYLCAAPGLSGANVLTFGAGSRLTVL.

The chain employs TRBV11-2 and TRBJ2-7; weak D call: TRBD1 (7 bases). Trimming removed 0 bases at V and 5 bases at J, with 11 bases between. Germline assignment: CDR1 SGHAT and CDR2 FQNNGV. The CDR3 sequence is 14 residues long. The DNA of the CDR3 is TGTGCCAGCAGCTTAGAGTCAGGGGGGAACGAGCAGTACTTC. Its translation: CASSLESGGNEQYF.

The chain carries TRBV5-1 and TRBJ1-1; D uncertain. In germline, CDR1 is SGHRS, CDR2 YFSETQ. V lost 4 bases to trimming and J lost 1 base, with 11 bases between them. There are 14 residues in the CDR3. The CDR3 here is CASSPALGNTEAFF. DNA for the CDR3: TGCGCCAGCAGCCCTGCATTGGGGAACACTGAAGCTTTCTTT.

This chain uses TRBV6-1 with TRBJ2-1; D is undetermined. Between the trimmed V and J ends, which lost 6 bases and 12 bases, there was a span of 18 bases. This CDR3 has 13 amino acids. In germline, CDR1 is MNHNS, CDR2 SASEGT. CDR3 nucleotides: TGTGCCAGCAGCCCAAGCACTGTTTTTGGGCAGTTCTTC. It yields the protein CASSPSTVFGQFF.

In this sample, this clone turned up once. This chain joins TRBV13 and TRBJ2-3; 7 nucleotides align to TRBD2. Per the germline V gene, CDR1 is PRHDT and CDR2 is FYEKMQ (reference sequence). This CDR3 has 12 residues. Losses at the gene ends were 5 bases for V and 14 bases for J; bases not matched to a gene: 10. CDR3 sequence reads: CASSPEAGSSYF. The DNA of the CDR3 is TGTGCCAGCAGCCCCGAAGCGGGGAGCTCGTATTTT.

The V call is TRBV5-1, the J call TRBJ2-3; a weak D match, TRBD2 (5 bases). Per germline, CDR1 SGHRS and CDR2 YFSETQ. The CDR3 sequence is 15 residues long. V was cut by 2 bases and J by 0 bases, with 10 bases left in between. CDR3 amino acids: CASSLGGLSTDTQYF. The CDR3 DNA reads as TGCGCCAGCAGCTTAGGCGGGTTAAGCACAGATACGCAGTATTTT.